What follows are 26 T cell receptor beta chains derived from one specimen sequenced in a study of control samples from healthy donors and cancer patients (dated by TCRdb to 2018 to 2020). Libraries were made using the immunoSEQ multiplex PCR assay. The immuneACCESS repertoire file appears here via TCRdb, limited to in-frame rearrangements. These files lack a portion of the clones; in checked studies, under half of the deficit traces to unresolved V genes, and the cause of the others is not known. The sample records more than 150,000 clones, 92% of which are singletons. Roughly 0.7% of the sample is taken by the ten largest. Sequencing was done on a sample of blood. These receptors originate from a woman aged 25 to 39 in good health.

The chain joins TRBV6-5 to TRBJ1-5, with D possibly matching TRBD1 (6 bases). Trimming shortened V by 5 bases and J by 2 bases, and 7 bases separated the two germline ends. The CDR3 spans 13 residues. Germline-derived CDR1 and CDR2 are MNHEY and SVGAGI. CDR3 DNA sequence: TGTGCCAGCAGTCCAGGGGGCAATCAGCCCCAGCATTTT. Translating it yields CASSPGGNQPQHF.

J is TRBJ1-5 and V is TRBV6-1, with D maybe TRBD1 (6 bases). V shed 3 bases and J shed 6 bases, with 9 bases lying between them. Germline CDR1 and CDR2: MNHNS and SASEGT. The CDR3 totals 13 residues. This CDR3 is CASSDRDIQPQHF. CDR3 in DNA: TGTGCCAGCAGTGACAGGGACATTCAGCCCCAGCATTTT.

This clone was counted a single time. The V and J genes are TRBV12-5 and TRBJ2-2; D tentatively fits TRBD1 or TRBD2 (5 bases each). Germline values: CDR1 LGHNT, CDR2 FRNRAP. The CDR3 runs 19 residues. The V end was cut by 2 bases, the J end by 1 base, with 20 bases between. The CDR3 nucleotides read TGTGCTAGTGGTTTGAGATCCAGAAACGGGGCTCTGAACACCGGGGAGCTGTTTTTT. Encoded protein: CASGLRSRNGALNTGELFF.

This clone has a single count. The chain has TRBV25-1 and TRBJ2-5; TRBD2 is a possible D gene (6 bases). Trimming shortened V by 0 bases and J by 5 bases, and 10 bases separated the two germline ends. The CDR3 consists of 14 residues. Germline CDR1 MGHDK, CDR2 SYGVNS. The DNA of the CDR3 is TGTGCCAGCAGTGAATATTTCGGGAGTGAGACCCAGTACTTC. This codes for CASSEYFGSETQYF. The variable domain in full, completed from reference TRBV25-1 and TRBJ2-5, reads EADIYQTPRYLVIGTGKKITLECSQTMGHDKMYWYQQDPGMELHLIHYSYGVNSTEKGDLSSESTVSRIRTEHFPLTLESARPSHTSQYLCASSEYFGSETQYFGPGTRLLVL.

The rearrangement joins TRBV11-3 to TRBJ2-2; D possibly uses TRBD1 or TRBD2 (6 bases each). Trimming shortened V by 4 bases and J by 5 bases, and 14 bases separated the two germline ends. The CDR3 has 15 amino acids. Germline CDR1 SGHNT, CDR2 YENEEA. DNA of the CDR3: TGTGCCAGCAGCTACGGAACAGGGAGGACCGGGGAGCTGTTTTTT. It yields the protein CASSYGTGRTGELFF.

V and J are TRBV7-9 and TRBJ1-1; D is undetermined. This CDR3 comprises 13 residues. The germline V gene has CDR1 SEHNR and CDR2 FQNEAQ (reference sequence). Trimming removed 1 base at V and 6 bases at J, with 9 bases between. For the CDR3, the DNA is TGTGCCAGCAGCTTAGTCTTCAGATCTGAAGCTTTCTTT. It specifies CASSLVFRSEAFF.

This chain links TRBV27 with TRBJ2-4; perhaps TRBD2 as D (5 bases). Trimming took 5 bases from V and 6 from J, leaving 11 bases between them. The CDR3 consists of 13 residues. Germline V gene sequence: CDR1 MNHEY, CDR2 SMNVEV (reference sequence). CDR3 bases: TGTGCCAGCAGTGTTAAACGGGGAAACATTCAGTACTTC. Amino acid sequence: CASSVKRGNIQYF.

The chain carries TRBV27 and TRBJ2-3, with 7 bases matching TRBD1. Trimming cost V 4 bases and J 6 bases; bases outside gene matches: 13. Germline V gene lookup returns CDR1 MNHEY and CDR2 SMNVEV (reference sequence). There are 16 residues in the CDR3. The CDR3 DNA is TGTGCCAGCAGTTCAACGCGGACAGGAGGAATCGATACGCAGTATTTT. Residues: CASSSTRTGGIDTQYF.

This clone has just one count. This chain joins TRBV5-4 and TRBJ1-6, with TRBD1 matching over 7 bases. V lost 1 base and J lost 7; bases outside the gene matches: 11. The CDR3 totals 17 residues. Looked up from germline, CDR1 is SGHNT and CDR2 is YYREEE (reference sequence). The CDR3 DNA follows: TGTGCCAGCAGCTTGAGCTTCGGACGGGACAGCAATTCACCCCTCCACTTT. Protein: CASSLSFGRDSNSPLHF.

The chain uses TRBV6-5 and TRBJ2-3; D gene unclear. The V gene lost 2 bases and the J gene lost 5 bases, with 5 bases spanning the gap. The germline V gene encodes CDR1 MNHEY and CDR2 SVGAGI. There are 12 residues in the CDR3. CDR3 coding DNA: TGTGCCAGCAGTTACCTCGGAGATACGCAGTATTTT. Protein sequence: CASSYLGDTQYF.

V is TRBV5-1 and J is TRBJ2-2; no firm D call. Germline-derived CDR1 and CDR2 are SGHRS and YFSETQ. This CDR3 comprises 14 residues. The V and J ends lost 2 bases and 5 bases respectively, with 10 bases between them. The CDR3 DNA reads as TGCGCCAGCAGCTTTGGAGCGCCGACCGGGGAGCTGTTTTTT. Its protein is CASSFGAPTGELFF.

The J gene is TRBJ2-7, the V gene TRBV10-1; TRBD1 is a possible D gene (5 bases). Germline lookup yields CDR1 WNHNN and CDR2 SYGVQD (reference sequence). The CDR3 loop spans 13 amino acids. Trimming pared 10 bases from V and 1 base from J, leaving 14 bases between. CDR3 in amino acids: CATSPGPSYEQYF. The DNA for the CDR3 is TGCGCCACCTCACCAGGGCCATCCTACGAGCAGTACTTC.

The rearrangement uses TRBV15 and TRBJ2-3; tentative D call: TRBD2 (5 bases). Germline lookup yields CDR1 LNHNV and CDR2 YYDKDF (reference sequence). Trimming removed 5 bases at V and 3 bases at J, with 15 bases between. The CDR3 covers 15 residues. In DNA, the CDR3 is TGTGCCACCAGCTCGTCTGGTAGCGTAACAGATACGCAGTATTTT. Amino acids: CATSSSGSVTDTQYF.

The chain links TRBV28 to TRBJ1-1, with 7 positions matching TRBD1. Germline trimming cut 5 bases from V and 10 bases from J; bases unmatched to any gene: 10. Germline values: CDR1 MDHEN, CDR2 SYDVKM. This CDR3 is 13 amino acids long. The CDR3 protein is CASSLTGATPAFF. DNA of the CDR3: TGTGCCAGCAGTCTCACAGGGGCCACCCCAGCTTTCTTT.

The rearrangement links TRBV6-5 to TRBJ1-3; D unresolved. Germline values: CDR1 MNHEY, CDR2 SVGAGI. V lost 0 bases, J lost 2 bases, and 11 bases lay in between. The CDR3 length is 16 residues. The CDR3 reads CASSYSNGLAGNTIYF. CDR3 DNA: TGTGCCAGCAGTTACTCGAACGGGTTGGCTGGAAACACCATATATTTT.

This clone is a singleton in its sample. This chain's CDR3 is CASTQTVGNQPQHF. The CDR3 nucleotides read TGTGCCAGCACCCAAACGGTGGGAAATCAGCCCCAGCATTTT. V is TRBV2 and J is TRBJ1-5; no reliable D call. Trimming took 7 bases from V and 4 from J, leaving 14 bases between them. CDR3 length: 14 residues. Germline values: CDR1 SNHLY, CDR2 FYNNEI. Supplemented by reference TRBV2 and TRBJ1-5, the full variable domain reads EPEVTQTPSHQVTQMGQEVILRCVPISNHLYFYWYRQILGQKVEFLVSFYNNEISEKSEIFDDQFSVERPDGSNFTLKIRSTKLEDSAMYFCASTQTVGNQPQHFGDGTRLSIL.

V usage is TRBV14 and J usage is TRBJ1-4; D is ambiguous. Trimming cost V 6 bases and J 0 bases, with 17 bases left between them. In germline, CDR1 is SGHDN, CDR2 FVKESK. The CDR3 runs 17 residues. For the CDR3, the DNA is TGTGCCAGCAGTCGTGGCAGACTTATCGCAACTAATGAAAAACTGTTTTTT. Encoded protein: CASSRGRLIATNEKLFF.

The chain is built from TRBV7-3 and TRBJ1-1; tentatively, D is TRBD1 (5 bases). Germline CDR1 SGHTA, CDR2 FQGTGA. This CDR3 has 14 residues. The V gene lost 0 bases and the J gene lost 6 bases, with 11 bases spanning the gap. CDR3 protein: CASSLTNRFSEAFF. CDR3 bases: TGTGCCAGCAGCTTAACAAACAGGTTTTCTGAAGCTTTCTTT.

V gene TRBV15 combines with J gene TRBJ2-5, with 9 nucleotides matching TRBD2. Germline values: CDR1 LNHNV, CDR2 YYDKDF (reference sequence). Trimming at V came to 0 bases and at J to 3 bases, leaving 5 bases not matched to a gene. This CDR3 region has 16 residues. The CDR3 loop is CATSRDRASGKETQYF. In DNA form, the CDR3 reads TGTGCCACCAGCAGAGATCGGGCTAGCGGGAAAGAGACCCAGTACTTC.

This chain links TRBV5-1 with TRBJ1-1; D ambiguous. The CDR3 loop spans 15 amino acids. Germline V gene data show CDR1 as SGHRS and CDR2 as YFSETQ. V lost 0 bases and J lost 0, with 9 bases in between. The CDR3 DNA reads as TGCGCCAGCAGCTTGGGCCCCGCGATGAACACTGAAGCTTTCTTT. It yields the protein CASSLGPAMNTEAFF.

V gene TRBV18 combines with J gene TRBJ1-1; 8 bases align to TRBD1. Germline CDR1 is KGHSH and CDR2 is LQKENI. J lost 1 base, V lost 5 bases, and 6 bases had no gene match. The CDR3 is 15 amino acids. In nucleotides, the CDR3 is TGTGCCAGCTCAGGACAGGGAGGGGGGAACACTGAAGCTTTCTTT. This gives the protein CASSGQGGGNTEAFF.

V and J are TRBV3-1 (or the pseudogene TRBV3-2) and TRBJ2-7; the D is unclear. CDR1 is LGHDT and CDR2 is YNNKEL in the germline V gene (reference sequence). V lost 6 bases, J lost 0 bases, and 3 bases lay in between. This CDR3 contains 11 residues. The CDR3, as DNA: TGTGCCAGCAGTTTCTCCTACGAGCAGTACTTC. This translates into CASSFSYEQYF.

The chain employs TRBV28 and TRBJ1-2, with 9 bases identical to TRBD1. This CDR3 region has 15 residues. Germline values: CDR1 MDHEN, CDR2 SYDVKM. Germline trimming cut 6 bases from V and 4 bases from J; bases unmatched to any gene: 9. The DNA of the CDR3 is TGTGCCAGCAGCATTTCAACAGGGGGCGTCTATGGCTACACCTTC. This codes for CASSISTGGVYGYTF.

The V and J genes are TRBV18 and TRBJ1-3; D unresolved. Trimming stripped 3 bases from V and 8 bases from J, with 14 bases between. The CDR3 has 14 amino acids. The germline gives CDR1 KGHSH, CDR2 LQKENI. The CDR3 sequence is CASSPSRVLDTIYF. In nucleotides, the CDR3 is TGTGCCAGCTCACCGAGTCGGGTCTTGGACACCATATATTTT.

The rearrangement joins TRBV9 to TRBJ2-4, with 7 positions matching TRBD1. The CDR3 extends over 17 amino acids. V lost 3 bases to trimming and J lost 4 bases; unmatched junction nucleotides: 13. The germline V gene encodes CDR1 SGDLS and CDR2 YYNGEE. The CDR3 DNA reads as TGTGCCAGCAGCGCAGCAGCCGGGACAGATTTAAAAAACATTCAGTACTTC. This sequence encodes CASSAAAGTDLKNIQYF.

This chain joins TRBV6-5 and TRBJ2-7; 7 nucleotides agree with TRBD2. The CDR3 spans 14 residues. CDR1 and CDR2 from the germline V gene are MNHEY and SVGAGI. V trimming: 10 bases; J trimming: 3 bases; junction bases outside the gene matches: 12. DNA for the CDR3: TGTGCCATCTTCTCTGGGCGGGAGAACTACGAGCAGTACTTC. It specifies CAIFSGRENYEQYF.